In this sample, the clone carrying this T cell receptor beta chain is medium-sized. Its matching antigen is unknown. The library was designed around alpha chains, so this beta chain is a stray read whose abundance carries little weight. The germline V gene has CDR1 SGHVS and CDR2 FQNEAQ. The CDR3 is 15 residues long. The V and J ends lost 8 bases and 6 bases, in that order; junction bases with no gene match: 15. Time point meaning: sample taken at primary tumor resection. The donor group consisted of around 66 patients who had untreated, early-stage non-small cell lung cancer. TCRdb reprocessed the 5' RACE reads via MiXCR and lists one record per CDR3 protein. The sample consists of some 7,800 distinct CDR3 sequences, around an eighth of them appearing once. These data originate in a study of spatial heterogeneity in lung cancer. Study-wide points: Ubiquitous expanded TCR counts tracked ubiquitous nonsynonymous mutations, and regional counts tracked regional ones. Tumoral mutation counts were tracked by counts of expanded intratumoral alpha and beta TCRs.

The origin of this receptor is a male donor with early-stage non-small cell lung cancer. The sample here was lung tumor tissue, taken at surgery. The chain links TRBV7-8 to TRBJ2-7; 8 bases match TRBD1. The DNA of the CDR3 is TGTGCCAGCGACCCTACCAGACAGGGGATCCGCGAGCAGTACTTC. It is translated as CASDPTRQGIREQYF.